These 6 T cell receptor beta chains were all obtained from the same sample, sequenced in a study of vaccination and CD4 T cells after COVID-19. Documented treatment: approximately 9-day PBMC culture with coronavirus spike peptide pools or control peptides (ViraFEST assay). The Oncomine TCR Beta short-read assay was what sequenced the DNA obtained from cultured CD4+ T cells. In TCRdb, the PCR reads were re-called with MiXCR into one record per CDR3 protein. Here the sample spans more than 15,000 distinct CDR3 sequences, roughly 29% being singletons. The antigens these receptors bind are not known. Material: cultured CD4+ T cells from blood. These receptors all stem from a human donor with COVID-19.

This chain joins TRBV18 and TRBJ2-7, with 7 bases matching TRBD1. V shed 5 bases, J shed 1 base, and the junction held 11 bases outside the gene matches. This CDR3 is built from 16 residues. CDR1 and CDR2 from the germline V gene are KGHSH and LQKENI. In nucleotides, the CDR3 is TGTGCCAGCTCATCATGGGACAGCATCGGGTCCTACGAGCAGTACTTC. This gives the protein CASSSWDSIGSYEQYF.

The CDR3 spells CASSVGAASGGTDTQYF. DNA for the CDR3: TGTGCCAGCAGCGTAGGGGCTGCTAGCGGGGGCACAGATACGCAGTATTTT. The V call is TRBV9, the J call TRBJ2-3; TRBD2 aligns across 9 bases. V shed 0 bases, J shed 1 base, and the junction held 6 bases outside the gene matches. Germline-derived CDR1 and CDR2 are SGDLS and YYNGEE. CDR3 length: 17 residues.

The rearrangement joins TRBV10-1 to TRBJ2-3; TRBD1 aligns across 7 bases. The CDR3 totals 19 residues. CDR1 is WNHNN, CDR2 SYGVQD, per germline (reference sequence). V dropped 3 bases and J dropped 2; count of bases not matched to a gene: 17. The CDR3, as DNA: TGCGCCAGCAGTGATCACCGACAGGGACCGGCGCTGAACACAGATACGCAGTATTTT. Protein sequence: CASSDHRQGPALNTDTQYF.

The chain links TRBV30 to TRBJ2-5; TRBD1 is a possible D gene (5 bases). This CDR3 is built from 14 residues. CDR1 is GTSNPN and CDR2 is SVGIG in the germline V gene (reference sequence). V was shortened by 0 bases and J by 5 bases, with 13 bases between the two germline ends. CDR3 in DNA: TGTGCCTGGAGTGTCGGCAGGGCAGGGGAGACCCAGTACTTC. Its protein is CAWSVGRAGETQYF. Full variable domain (outside the CDR3, taken from reference TRBV30 and TRBJ2-5): SQTIHQWPATLVQPVGSPLSLECTVEGTSNPNLYWYRQAAGRGLQLLFYSVGIGQISSEVPQNLSASRPQDRQFILSSKKLLLSDSGFYLCAWSVGRAGETQYFGPGTRLLVL.

This chain uses TRBV5-4 with TRBJ2-1; D uncertain. Germline assignment: CDR1 SGHNT and CDR2 YYREEE (reference sequence). Trimming removed 1 base from V and 6 bases from J, with 17 bases in between. CDR3 length: 16 residues. The CDR3 is CASSLQRPSWGNEQFF. CDR3 coding DNA: TGTGCCAGCAGCTTGCAACGGCCCTCCTGGGGCAATGAGCAGTTCTTC.

In this sample, this clonotype turned up a few times. The gene calls are TRBV24-1 and TRBJ2-3; 10 bases align to TRBD2. CDR3 length: 19 amino acids. CDR1 and CDR2 (germline): KGHDR, SFDVKD. The V segment lost 9 bases and the J segment 3 bases; nucleotides outside the gene matches: 20. This CDR3 reads CATSGAKGSGGAETDTQYF. CDR3 nucleotides: TGTGCCACCTCGGGCGCCAAGGGAAGCGGGGGGGCCGAAACAGATACGCAGTATTTT.